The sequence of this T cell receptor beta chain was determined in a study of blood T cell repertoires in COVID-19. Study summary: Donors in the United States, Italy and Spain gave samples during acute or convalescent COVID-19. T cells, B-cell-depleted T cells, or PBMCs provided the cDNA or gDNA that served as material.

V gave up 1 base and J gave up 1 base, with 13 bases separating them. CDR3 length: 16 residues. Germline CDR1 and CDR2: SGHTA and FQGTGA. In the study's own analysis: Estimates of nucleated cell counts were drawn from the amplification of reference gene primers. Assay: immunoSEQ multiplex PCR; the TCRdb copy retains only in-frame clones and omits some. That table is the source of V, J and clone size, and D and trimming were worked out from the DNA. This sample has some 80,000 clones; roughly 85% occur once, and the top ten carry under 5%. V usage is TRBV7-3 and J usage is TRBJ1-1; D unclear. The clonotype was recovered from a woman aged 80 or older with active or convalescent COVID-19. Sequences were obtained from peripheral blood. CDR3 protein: CASSLRADIPNTEAFF. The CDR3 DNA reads TGTGCCAGCAGCTTAAGGGCAGACATACCGAACACTGAAGCTTTCTTT.